The present T cell receptor beta chain was sequenced within a study of cytomegalovirus exposure and HLA in healthy donors. The study ran its PCR with 60 Vbeta and 13 Jbeta primers. Sequenced by immunoSEQ multiplex PCR; TCRdb stores in-frame clones only, minus some. Of around 100,000 clones in the sample, roughly 68% were seen once. Trimming pared 1 base from V and 5 bases from J, leaving 14 bases between. The CDR3 is made up of 16 amino acids. Germline V gives CDR1 LGHNA, CDR2 YSLEER. About this clone: Its antigen is as yet unknown.

Regarding the study as a whole: In vitro, a few CMV-associated chains proved specific for CMV antigens.

This sequence was found in a woman in her thirties in good health and CMV-seronegative. Source material: PBMCs. The V and J genes are TRBV4-3 and TRBJ2-2, with a possible D match to TRBD2 (5 bases). CDR3 in amino acids: CASSQVPGSRTGELFF. The DNA of the CDR3 is TGCGCCAGCAGCCAAGTTCCGGGGAGTAGAACCGGGGAGCTGTTTTTT.